This TCR beta chain emerged from a study of blood T cell repertoires in COVID-19. Overall study: Specimens from acute and convalescent COVID-19 originated in the United States, Italy and Spain. PBMCs, B-cell-depleted T cells, or T cells provided the cDNA or gDNA that made up the material.

This clone was detected only once. A Seattle source enrolled patients during active infection and followed them longitudinally. Original processing methods: The assay estimated nucleated cells by amplifying reference gene primers. Profiling relied on immunoSEQ multiplex PCR, and the TCRdb table lists in-frame clones only, not all of them. The DNA was the basis for D and trimming; V, J and clone size are from that table. The table includes approximately 290,000 clones, roughly 84% detected once. The receptor's source is a human donor with COVID-19, enrolled during active disease. The donor label of this sample is uncertain. The sample was peripheral blood.

CDR3 sequence reads: CASSTISVGYGYTF. The CDR3 coding sequence is TGTGCCAGCAGTACTATAAGTGTTGGCTATGGCTACACCTTC. This chain joins TRBV6-5 and TRBJ1-2, with D uncertain. Deletions cut 5 bases from V and 4 bases from J, with 14 bases between. Germline V gene sequence: CDR1 MNHEY, CDR2 SVGAGI. The CDR3 runs to 14 residues.